This T cell receptor beta chain was retrieved from a study of blood T cell repertoires in COVID-19. V shed 0 bases and J shed 0 bases, with 6 bases lying between them. The V gene's germline CDR1 is MNHEY and CDR2 SMNVEV (reference sequence). This CDR3 has 14 amino acids. TCRdb's copy holds only in-frame clones and misses some; the assay was immunoSEQ multiplex PCR. This sample has hundreds of thousands of clones; roughly 88% occur once, and the top ten carry 1.4%. The sequence came from a woman aged 25 to 45 with active or convalescent COVID-19. V gene TRBV27 combines with J gene TRBJ2-7, with D hard to call. The sequenced sample consisted of peripheral blood. CDR3 amino acids: CASSLSDTSYEQYF. CDR3 nucleotides: TGTGCCAGCAGTTTATCCGACACCTCCTACGAGCAGTACTTC.